These 24 T cell receptor beta chains share one sample of origin, sequenced in a study of blood T cell repertoires in COVID-19. Profiling relied on immunoSEQ multiplex PCR, and the TCRdb table lists in-frame clones only, not all of them. The sample includes 75,000 to 90,000 clones, more than 70% of them seen just once. The sequenced sample consisted of peripheral blood. The receptors here all came from a man between 45 and 60 years old with active COVID-19.

The chain carries TRBV3-1 (or the pseudogene TRBV3-2) and TRBJ2-1; D perhaps matches TRBD2 (5 bases). The CDR3 is 12 residues long. Per the germline V gene, CDR1 is LGHDT and CDR2 is YNNKEL (reference sequence). Between the trimmed V and J ends, which lost 5 bases and 7 bases, there was a span of 9 bases. This CDR3 is CASSTGENEQFF. DNA for the CDR3: TGTGCCAGCAGCACCGGGGAGAATGAGCAGTTCTTC.

The gene calls are TRBV18 and TRBJ2-4, with TRBD2 matching over 7 bases. The V segment lost 2 bases and the J segment 5 bases; nucleotides outside the gene matches: 6. The germline CDR1 and CDR2 sequences are KGHSH and LQKENI. This CDR3 region has 15 residues. CDR3 in amino acids: CASSPSWGGENIQYF. The CDR3 nucleotides are TGTGCCAGCTCACCATCATGGGGGGGAGAAAACATTCAGTACTTC.

The chain uses TRBV19 and TRBJ2-7; TRBD1 agrees at 8 bases. CDR3 size: 14 residues. The V gene end was trimmed by 3 bases and the J gene end by 4 bases; junction bases not matched to a gene: 5. The germline V gene has CDR1 LNHDA and CDR2 SQIVND (reference sequence). DNA for the CDR3: TGTGCCAGTAGTATTGCAGGGGGCCAGTACGAGCAGTACTTC. Its translation is CASSIAGGQYEQYF. Together with reference TRBV19 and TRBJ2-7, the CDR3 gives the full variable domain: DGGITQSPKYLFRKEGQNVTLSCEQNLNHDAMYWYRQDPGQGLRLIYYSQIVNDFQKGDIAEGYSVSREKKESFPLTVTSAQKNPTAFYLCASSIAGGQYEQYFGPGTRLTVT.

This clone has just one count. The genes are TRBV21-1 and TRBJ1-5. TRBV21-1 constitutes a pseudogene. The CDR3 consists of 17 residues. The DNA for the CDR3 is TGTGCCAGCAGCAAAGTATCCGCCGGGTATAGCAATCAGCCCCAGCATTTT. It translates to CASSKVSAGYSNQPQHF.

The chain recombines TRBV9 with TRBJ2-2; 8 bases line up with TRBD1. The ends lost 0 bases at V and 4 bases at J; junction bases unmatched: 2. Per germline, CDR1 SGDLS and CDR2 YYNGEE. This CDR3 has 15 residues. CDR3 sequence reads: CASSVGDRGTGELFF. CDR3 nucleotides: TGTGCCAGCAGCGTAGGAGACAGGGGCACCGGGGAGCTGTTTTTT.

The rearrangement links TRBV29-1 to TRBJ2-2, with TRBD1 as a possible D gene (6 bases). CDR3 length equals 13 residues. Trimming took off 3 bases at V and 7 bases at J, with 12 bases between the two ends. CDR1 is SQVTM and CDR2 is ANQGSEA in the germline V gene. The CDR3 sequence is CSVESRGSGELFF. The CDR3 DNA is TGCAGCGTTGAGTCGAGGGGGAGCGGGGAGCTGTTTTTT.

The chain recombines TRBV7-2 with TRBJ2-7; 9 nucleotides agree with TRBD2. Germline V gives CDR1 SGHTA, CDR2 FQGNSA. CDR3 length: 12 residues. CDR3 sequence (DNA): TGTGCCAGCAGCTTAGGGTCTAGCGGGAAATTTGTA. This codes for CASSLGSSGKFV.

The chain joins TRBV10-2 to TRBJ2-2, with TRBD1 matching 7 bases. V lost 7 bases to trimming and J lost 0 bases; unmatched junction nucleotides: 8. The CDR3 is 16 amino acids. Germline lookup yields CDR1 WSHSY and CDR2 SAAADI. The CDR3 reads CASTGSGTANTGELFF. The CDR3, as DNA: TGCGCCAGCACGGGGAGTGGGACAGCGAACACCGGGGAGCTGTTTTTT.

V and J are TRBV6-5 and TRBJ1-5; TRBD1 agrees at 8 bases. Germline V gene lookup returns CDR1 MNHEY and CDR2 SVGAGI. J gave up 7 bases and V 6 bases, and 11 bases lay outside the gene matches. The CDR3 contains 15 residues. Here the CDR3 reads CASSMDRAGGQPQHF. As DNA, the CDR3 is TGTGCCAGCAGCATGGACAGGGCGGGGGGGCAGCCCCAGCATTTT.

In regard to this clone: One junction end does not reproduce the germline sequence, and a read error may be involved. This chain connects TRBV7-7 to TRBJ2-1, with D perhaps matching TRBD2 (6 bases). Germline CDR1 is SSHAT and CDR2 is FNYEAQ (reference sequence). The CDR3 consists of 13 residues. In DNA form, the CDR3 reads TGTGCTAGCAGCTCGACTAGTCACAATGAGCAGTTCTTC. This codes for CASSSTSHNEQFF.

The rearrangement uses TRBV19 and TRBJ1-1, with a possible D match to TRBD1 (6 bases). Germline V CDR1 and CDR2: LNHDA, SQIVND (reference sequence). V was cut by 4 bases and J by 1 base, with 10 bases left in between. The CDR3 consists of 14 residues. CDR3 in amino acids: CASSRGQPNTEAFF. DNA for the CDR3: TGTGCCAGTAGTAGGGGACAACCGAACACTGAAGCTTTCTTT. Complete variable domain (other parts from reference TRBV19 and TRBJ1-1): DGGITQSPKYLFRKEGQNVTLSCEQNLNHDAMYWYRQDPGQGLRLIYYSQIVNDFQKGDIAEGYSVSREKKESFPLTVTSAQKNPTAFYLCASSRGQPNTEAFFGQGTRLTVV.

V gene TRBV3-1 (or the pseudogene TRBV3-2) combines with J gene TRBJ2-7; 10 positions agree with TRBD1. The CDR3 runs to 15 residues. Trimming at V came to 1 base and at J to 2 bases, leaving 2 bases not matched to a gene. CDR1 and CDR2 (germline): LGHDT, YNNKEL (reference sequence). The DNA for the CDR3 is TGTGCCAGCAGCCAAGGGGACAGGGGCACCTACGAGCAGTACTTC. Protein sequence: CASSQGDRGTYEQYF.

The chain carries TRBV19 and TRBJ2-5; 9 positions match TRBD1. After removal of 5 bases from V and 0 bases from J, the junction contained 7 bases not matched to a gene. The CDR3 spans 16 residues. CDR1 and CDR2 (germline): LNHDA, SQIVND (reference sequence). CDR3 sequence (DNA): TGTGCCAGTAGTCCGTGGACAGGGGCGAACCAAGAGACCCAGTACTTC. Amino acids: CASSPWTGANQETQYF. Using reference TRBV19 and TRBJ2-5 for the parts outside the CDR3, the full variable domain is DGGITQSPKYLFRKEGQNVTLSCEQNLNHDAMYWYRQDPGQGLRLIYYSQIVNDFQKGDIAEGYSVSREKKESFPLTVTSAQKNPTAFYLCASSPWTGANQETQYFGPGTRLLVL.

The chain couples TRBV19 to TRBJ1-2; TRBD1 might be the D (6 bases). V lost 6 bases and J lost 1, with 12 bases in between. This CDR3 is built from 14 residues. Germline CDR1 reads LNHDA; CDR2 reads SQIVND (reference sequence). The CDR3 spells CASRGQRFNYGYTF. The CDR3 coding sequence is TGTGCCAGTAGAGGACAGAGATTTAACTATGGCTACACCTTC. Variable domain in full (rest from reference TRBV19 and TRBJ1-2): DGGITQSPKYLFRKEGQNVTLSCEQNLNHDAMYWYRQDPGQGLRLIYYSQIVNDFQKGDIAEGYSVSREKKESFPLTVTSAQKNPTAFYLCASRGQRFNYGYTFGSGTRLTVV.

The V call is TRBV7-9, the J call TRBJ2-1, with TRBD1 matching over 7 bases. This CDR3 is 13 amino acids long. CDR1 is SEHNR and CDR2 is FQNEAQ in the germline V gene (reference sequence). The junction had 3 bases not matched to a gene; V was cut back by 3 bases and J by 7 bases. CDR3 protein: CASSFPQGNEQFF. The DNA for the CDR3 is TGTGCCAGCAGCTTTCCACAGGGGAATGAGCAGTTCTTC.

The chain uses TRBV7-2 and TRBJ2-1; 8 bases fit TRBD2. The CDR3 totals 13 residues. J lost 7 bases, V lost 5 bases, and 4 bases had no gene match. Germline V lookup: CDR1 SGHTA, CDR2 FQGNSA. In nucleotides, the CDR3 is TGTGCCAGCAGCGTGACTAGCGAGAATGAGCAGTTCTTC. Translated, it gives CASSVTSENEQFF.

CDR3 sequence reads: CSVVPGSGRPEAFF. The CDR3, as DNA: TGCAGCGTTGTCCCGGGTTCGGGTCGTCCTGAAGCTTTCTTT. The rearrangement links TRBV29-1 to TRBJ1-1; D gene uncertain. CDR1 is SQVTM and CDR2 is ANQGSEA in the germline V gene. Between the trimmed V and J ends, which lost 4 bases and 6 bases, there was a span of 18 bases. The CDR3 sequence is 14 residues long.

The genes are TRBV19 and TRBJ1-1, with 7 bases identical to TRBD1. Germline CDR1 and CDR2: LNHDA and SQIVND (reference sequence). V was pared by 7 bases and J by 4 bases, with 12 bases of the junction left unmatched. This CDR3 comprises 15 residues. CDR3 sequence: CASTPTGGGVTEAFF. CDR3 in DNA: TGTGCCAGTACCCCCACCGGAGGGGGCGTCACTGAAGCTTTCTTT.

For the CDR3, the DNA is TGTGCCACCGGACCAGGGGGCTCGAACACTGAAGCTTTCTTT. Translating it yields CATGPGGSNTEAFF. V is TRBV28 and J is TRBJ1-1; 8 positions agree with TRBD1. Germline V gene lookup returns CDR1 MDHEN and CDR2 SYDVKM. The CDR3 is made up of 14 amino acids. Losses at the gene ends were 10 bases for V and 1 base for J; bases not matched to a gene: 8.

A remark on this clone: Other DNA sequences within the sample encode an identical CDR3. The V call is TRBV27, the J call TRBJ1-1; no firm D call. Trimming took 1 base from V and 5 from J, leaving 8 bases between them. This CDR3 comprises 13 residues. Germline assignment: CDR1 MNHEY and CDR2 SMNVEV (reference sequence). CDR3 nucleotide sequence: TGTGCCAGCAGTTTATTTCCGGGGACTGAAGCTTTCTTT. This codes for CASSLFPGTEAFF.

This sequence joins TRBV4-3 and TRBJ1-4; 9 nucleotides align to TRBD1. This CDR3 comprises 15 residues. The ends lost 5 bases at V and 7 bases at J; junction bases unmatched: 8. In germline, CDR1 is LGHNA, CDR2 YSLEER. The CDR3 sequence: CASSSEQGQGEKLFF. The CDR3 coding sequence is TGCGCCAGCAGCTCAGAACAGGGACAGGGTGAAAAACTGTTTTTT.

The rearrangement links TRBV6-2 or TRBV6-3 to TRBJ1-6, with D perhaps matching TRBD1 (5 bases). CDR3 length: 14 residues. The V and J ends lost 0 bases and 8 bases respectively, with 8 bases between them. Germline CDR1 MNHEY, CDR2 SVGEGT. The CDR3 spells CASSYSIRDSPLHF. The CDR3 bases are TGTGCCAGCAGTTACTCGATCAGGGATTCACCCCTCCACTTT.

The chain joins TRBV30 to TRBJ2-7; the match to TRBD2 covers 8 bases. The V and J ends lost 0 bases and 5 bases, in that order; junction bases with no gene match: 6. This CDR3 has 14 amino acids. CDR1 and CDR2 (germline): GTSNPN, SVGIG (reference sequence). In DNA form, the CDR3 reads TGTGCCTGGAGTGTCAACGGGGGGGTCGACGAGCAGTACTTC. As protein: CAWSVNGGVDEQYF.

The table lists this clone with a few counts. V is TRBV30 and J is TRBJ2-7; perhaps TRBD1 as D (6 bases). The CDR3 length is 14 residues. From germline, CDR1 is GTSNPN and CDR2 SVGIG (reference sequence). Between the trimmed V and J ends, which lost 0 bases and 5 bases, there was a span of 14 bases. CDR3: CAWSVLWGPHEQYF. The CDR3 DNA reads as TGTGCCTGGAGTGTACTCTGGGGGCCGCACGAGCAGTACTTC.